The T cell receptor beta chain described here comes from a study of blood T cell repertoires in COVID-19. Looking at the study overall: Acute-phase and convalescent COVID-19 samples originated in the United States, Italy and Spain. From T cells, B-cell-depleted T cells, or PBMCs came the material, which was cDNA or gDNA.

The repertoire was sequenced with immunoSEQ multiplex PCR; TCRdb's copy has only in-frame clones and lacks some. The table lists around 110,000 clones, 80% to 85% of them singletons. The receptor was derived from a human donor in a cohort sampled during active COVID-19. Sequenced: peripheral blood.

The CDR3 DNA sequence: TGTGCCAGCAGCTCACTAGCGGGAGGGTCACACGGGGAGCTGTTTTTT. This encodes CASSSLAGGSHGELFF. This chain joins TRBV11-2 and TRBJ2-2; 13 nucleotides match TRBD2. Germline CDR1 reads SGHAT; CDR2 reads FQNNGV. The CDR3 is made up of 16 amino acids. The V and J ends lost 4 bases and 7 bases, in that order; junction bases with no gene match: 6. Full variable domain (outside the CDR3, taken from reference TRBV11-2 and TRBJ2-2): EAGVAQSPRYKIIEKRQSVAFWCNPISGHATLYWYQQILGQGPKLLIQFQNNGVVDDSQLPKDRFSAERLKGVDSTLKIQPAKLEDSAVYLCASSSLAGGSHGELFFGEGSRLTVL.